This T cell receptor (beta chain) was found in a study of cytomegalovirus exposure and HLA in healthy donors. Looking at the study overall: Genotyping showed 81% of roughly 400 donors falling in the Caucasian-associated ancestry cluster.

PCR amplification relied on 60 Vbeta primers (plus 13 Jbeta primers). Clones were read by immunoSEQ multiplex PCR, and TCRdb kept only the in-frame ones, dropping some. Of about 200,000 clones in the sample, about 13% were seen once. CDR1 is MNHNY, CDR2 SVGAGI, per germline (reference sequence). The CDR3 sequence is 15 residues long. Trimming cost V 3 bases and J 1 base, with 7 bases left between them. This TCR was recovered from a man aged 45 to 65 in good health and CMV-seropositive. Sequenced input: PBMCs. The gene calls are TRBV6-6 and TRBJ2-6; D gene unclear. DNA of the CDR3: TGTGCCAGCAGTTATACAGCATCTGGGGCCAACGTCCTGACTTTC. Amino acid sequence: CASSYTASGANVLTF.